This T cell receptor (beta chain) appears in the sequencing data of a study of blood T cells in healthy people across ages. General study points: In these data, TCR beta diversity tracked strongly with naive T cell percentage. Compared with aged donors, long-lived donors showed fewer expanded clones, suggesting selection. With age, beta diversity per million T cells declined roughly linearly, significantly by approximately 41.

Next came a second PCR, run for about 7 to 11 cycles, which used a sample-barcoded 5' primer along with a J-beta primer mix. TCRdb re-derived calls from the 5' RACE reads in MiXCR, one entry per CDR3 protein. The sample lists about 800,000 distinct CDR3 sequences; roughly 64% were seen once. In each sample, at least 6 million PBMCs were isolated. The germline V gene has CDR1 LNHNV and CDR2 YYDKDF (reference sequence). CDR3 length equals 16 residues. The trim removed 1 base at V and 2 bases at J, leaving 2 bases unmatched. The sample holds a few counts of this clonotype. What it recognizes is unknown. This chain links TRBV15 with TRBJ2-3, with TRBD2 identical over 11 bases. The sequence was collected from a man aged 30-40 years in good health. Sample: blood. The CDR3 DNA sequence: TGTGCCACCAGCAGAGGGACTAGCGGGTTCACAGATACGCAGTATTTT. Amino acids: CATSRGTSGFTDTQYF.